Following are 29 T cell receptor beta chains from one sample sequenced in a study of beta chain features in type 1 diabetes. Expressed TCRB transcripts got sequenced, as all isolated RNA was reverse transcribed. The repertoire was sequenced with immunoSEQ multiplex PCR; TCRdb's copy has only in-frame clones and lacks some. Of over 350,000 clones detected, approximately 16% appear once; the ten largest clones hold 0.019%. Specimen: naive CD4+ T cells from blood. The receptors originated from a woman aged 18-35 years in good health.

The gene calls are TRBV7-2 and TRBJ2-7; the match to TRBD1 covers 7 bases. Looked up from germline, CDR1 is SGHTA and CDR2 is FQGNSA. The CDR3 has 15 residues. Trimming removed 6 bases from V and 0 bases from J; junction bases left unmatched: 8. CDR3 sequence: CASRRGGFGSYEQYF. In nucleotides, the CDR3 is TGTGCCAGCAGACGAGGGGGCTTCGGCTCCTACGAGCAGTACTTC. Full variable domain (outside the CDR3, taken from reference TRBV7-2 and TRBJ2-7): GAGVSQSPSNKVTEKGKDVELRCDPISGHTALYWYRQSLGQGLEFLIYFQGNSAPDKSGLPSDRFSAERTGGSVSTLTIQRTQQEDSAVYLCASRRGGFGSYEQYFGPGTRLTVT.

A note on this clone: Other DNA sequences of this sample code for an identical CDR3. The CDR3 DNA follows: TGTGCCTGGAGTGTACCGGGATCGGGCTACACCTTC. Protein sequence: CAWSVPGSGYTF. This chain joins TRBV30 and TRBJ1-2, with D uncertain. The CDR3 spans 12 residues. Germline V gene sequence: CDR1 GTSNPN, CDR2 SVGIG (reference sequence). V lost 0 bases to trimming and J lost 8 bases, with 10 bases between them.

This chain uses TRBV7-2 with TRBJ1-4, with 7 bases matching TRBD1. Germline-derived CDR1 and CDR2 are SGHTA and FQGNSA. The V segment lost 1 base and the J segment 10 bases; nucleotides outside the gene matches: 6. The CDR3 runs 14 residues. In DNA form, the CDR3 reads TGTGCCAGCAGCTTAGTACAGGGGATGGCAAAACTGTTTTTT. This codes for CASSLVQGMAKLFF.

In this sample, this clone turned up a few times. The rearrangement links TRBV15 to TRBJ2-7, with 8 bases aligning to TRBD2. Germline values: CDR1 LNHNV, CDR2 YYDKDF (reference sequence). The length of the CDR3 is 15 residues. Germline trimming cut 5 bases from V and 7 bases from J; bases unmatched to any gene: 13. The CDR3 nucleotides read TGTGCCACCAGCCACCGACTAGCGCCCGGGCAGGAGCAGTACTTC. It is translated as CATSHRLAPGQEQYF.

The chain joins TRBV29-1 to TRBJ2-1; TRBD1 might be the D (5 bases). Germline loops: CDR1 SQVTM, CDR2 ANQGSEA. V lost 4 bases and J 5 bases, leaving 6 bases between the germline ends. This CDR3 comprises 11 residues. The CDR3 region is CSVAGNNEQFF. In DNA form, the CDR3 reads TGCAGCGTTGCAGGGAACAATGAGCAGTTCTTC.

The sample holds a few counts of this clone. The CDR3 region is CSVDRNPDTQYF. The CDR3 region has the DNA TGCAGCGTTGACAGGAACCCAGATACGCAGTATTTT. The genes are TRBV29-1 and TRBJ2-3; unclear D gene. The CDR3 runs 12 residues. Germline CDR1 reads SQVTM; CDR2 reads ANQGSEA. Trimming took off 3 bases at V and 4 bases at J, with 8 bases between the two ends.

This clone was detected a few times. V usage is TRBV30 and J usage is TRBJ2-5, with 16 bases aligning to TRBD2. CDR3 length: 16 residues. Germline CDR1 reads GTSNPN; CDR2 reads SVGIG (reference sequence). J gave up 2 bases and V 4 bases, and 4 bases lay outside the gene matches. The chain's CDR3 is CAWNPGLAGGQETQYF. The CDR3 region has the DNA TGTGCCTGGAATCCGGGACTAGCGGGAGGGCAAGAGACCCAGTACTTC.

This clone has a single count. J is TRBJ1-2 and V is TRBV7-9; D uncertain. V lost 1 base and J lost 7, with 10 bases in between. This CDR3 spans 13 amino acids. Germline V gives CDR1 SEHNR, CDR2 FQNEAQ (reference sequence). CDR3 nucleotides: TGTGCCAGCAGCTTAGAGGTGGCGGTTGGCTACACCTTC. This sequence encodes CASSLEVAVGYTF.

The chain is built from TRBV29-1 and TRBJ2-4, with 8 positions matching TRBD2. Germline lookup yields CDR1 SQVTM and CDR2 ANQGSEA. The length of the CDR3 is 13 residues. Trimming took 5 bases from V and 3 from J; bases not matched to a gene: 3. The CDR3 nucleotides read TGCAGCGTTCTGACTAGCGACAAAAACATTCAGTACTTC. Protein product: CSVLTSDKNIQYF.

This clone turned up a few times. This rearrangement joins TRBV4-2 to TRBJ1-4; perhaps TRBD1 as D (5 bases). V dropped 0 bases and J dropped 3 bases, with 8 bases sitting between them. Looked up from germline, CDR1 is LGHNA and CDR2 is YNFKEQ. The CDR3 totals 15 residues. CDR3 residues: CASSQERQPNEKLFF. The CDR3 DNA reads TGTGCCAGCAGCCAAGAACGACAGCCTAATGAAAAACTGTTTTTT.

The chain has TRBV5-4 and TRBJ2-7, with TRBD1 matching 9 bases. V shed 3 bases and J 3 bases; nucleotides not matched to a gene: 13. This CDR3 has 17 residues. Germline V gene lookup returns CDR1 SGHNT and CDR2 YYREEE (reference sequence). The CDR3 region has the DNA TGTGCCAGCAGCTACCCCAGCCGGACAGGGGCGTTCTACGAGCAGTACTTC. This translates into CASSYPSRTGAFYEQYF.

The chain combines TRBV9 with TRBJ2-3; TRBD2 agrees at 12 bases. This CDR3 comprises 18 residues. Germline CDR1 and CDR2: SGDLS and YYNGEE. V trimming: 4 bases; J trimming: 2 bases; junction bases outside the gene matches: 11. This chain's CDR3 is CASSFRLAGVSFTDTQYF. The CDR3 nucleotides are TGTGCCAGCAGCTTCAGACTAGCGGGAGTTTCGTTCACAGATACGCAGTATTTT.

The CDR3 loop reads CASSVSSLAVYEQYF. The CDR3 coding sequence is TGTGCCAGCAGCGTATCGTCACTAGCTGTCTACGAGCAGTACTTC. The chain has TRBV9 and TRBJ2-7; D is possibly TRBD2 (6 bases). V was cut by 1 base and J by 3 bases, with 14 bases left in between. The length of the CDR3 is 15 residues. The V gene's germline CDR1 is SGDLS and CDR2 YYNGEE.

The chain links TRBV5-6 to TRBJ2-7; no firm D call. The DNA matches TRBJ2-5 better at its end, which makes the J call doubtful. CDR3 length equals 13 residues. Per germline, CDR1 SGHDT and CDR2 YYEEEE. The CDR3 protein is CASSGSSLETQYF. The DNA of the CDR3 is TGTGCCAGCAGCGGCAGCAGTCTGGAGACCCAGTACTTC.

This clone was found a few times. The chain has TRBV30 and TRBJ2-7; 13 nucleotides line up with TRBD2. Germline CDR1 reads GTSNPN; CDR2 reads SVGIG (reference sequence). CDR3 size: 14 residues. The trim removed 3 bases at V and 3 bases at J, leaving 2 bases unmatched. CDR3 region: CAWRGTSGNYEQYF. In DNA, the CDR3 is TGTGCCTGGAGGGGGACTAGCGGGAACTACGAGCAGTACTTC.

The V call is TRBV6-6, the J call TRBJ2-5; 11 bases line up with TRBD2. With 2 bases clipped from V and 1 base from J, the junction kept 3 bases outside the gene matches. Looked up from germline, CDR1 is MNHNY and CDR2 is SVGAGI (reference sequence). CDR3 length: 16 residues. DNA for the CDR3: TGTGCCAGCAGTTACAGGGGACTAGCGGTCCAAGAGACCCAGTACTTC. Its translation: CASSYRGLAVQETQYF.

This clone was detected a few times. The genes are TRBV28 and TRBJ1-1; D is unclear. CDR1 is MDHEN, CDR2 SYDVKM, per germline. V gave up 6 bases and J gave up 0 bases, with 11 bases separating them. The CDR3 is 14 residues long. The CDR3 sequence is CASSGPLMNTEAFF. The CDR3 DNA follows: TGTGCCAGCAGCGGTCCTTTGATGAACACTGAAGCTTTCTTT.

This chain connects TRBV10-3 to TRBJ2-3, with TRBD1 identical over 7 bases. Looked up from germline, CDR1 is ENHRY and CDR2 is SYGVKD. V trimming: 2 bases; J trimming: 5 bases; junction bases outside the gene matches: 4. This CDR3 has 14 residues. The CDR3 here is CAISEGRQGDTQYF. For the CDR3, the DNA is TGTGCCATCAGTGAGGGGAGACAGGGAGATACGCAGTATTTT.

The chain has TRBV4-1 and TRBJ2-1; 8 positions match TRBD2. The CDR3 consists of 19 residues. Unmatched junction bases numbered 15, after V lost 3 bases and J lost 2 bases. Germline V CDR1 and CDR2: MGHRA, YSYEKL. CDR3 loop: CASSQDPARKRETYNEQFF. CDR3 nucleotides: TGCGCCAGCAGCCAGGACCCCGCGAGAAAGCGGGAGACCTACAATGAGCAGTTCTTC.

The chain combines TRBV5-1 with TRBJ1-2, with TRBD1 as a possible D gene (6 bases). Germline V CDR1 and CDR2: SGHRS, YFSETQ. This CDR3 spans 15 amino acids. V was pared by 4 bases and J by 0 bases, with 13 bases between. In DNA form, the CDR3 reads TGCGCCAGCAGCCGGAACAGGGATACTAACTATGGCTACACCTTC. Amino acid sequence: CASSRNRDTNYGYTF.

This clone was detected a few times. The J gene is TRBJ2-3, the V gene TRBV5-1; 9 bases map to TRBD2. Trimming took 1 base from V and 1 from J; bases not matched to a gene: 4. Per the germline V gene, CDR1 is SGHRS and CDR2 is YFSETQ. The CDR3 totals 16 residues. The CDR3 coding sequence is TGCGCCAGCAGCTTGCGACTAGCGGAACGCACAGATACGCAGTATTTT. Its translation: CASSLRLAERTDTQYF.

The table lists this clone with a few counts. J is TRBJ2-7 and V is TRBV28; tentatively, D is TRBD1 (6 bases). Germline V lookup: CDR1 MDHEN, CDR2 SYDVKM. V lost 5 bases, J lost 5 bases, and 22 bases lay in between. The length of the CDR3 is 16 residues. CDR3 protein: CASSPGGRVQGDEQYF. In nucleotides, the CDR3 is TGTGCCAGCAGTCCTGGGGGCAGGGTTCAAGGGGACGAGCAGTACTTC.

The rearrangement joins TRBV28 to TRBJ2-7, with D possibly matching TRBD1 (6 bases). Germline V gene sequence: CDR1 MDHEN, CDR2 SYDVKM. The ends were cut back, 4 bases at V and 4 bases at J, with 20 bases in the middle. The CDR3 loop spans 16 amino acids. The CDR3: CASSSPGHTTIYEQYF. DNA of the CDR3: TGTGCCAGCAGTTCGCCGGGACACACGACCATTTACGAGCAGTACTTC. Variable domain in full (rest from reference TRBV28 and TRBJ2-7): DVKVTQSSRYLVKRTGEKVFLECVQDMDHENMFWYRQDPGLGLRLIYFSYDVKMKEKGDIPEGYSVSREKKERFSLILESASTNQTSMYLCASSSPGHTTIYEQYFGPGTRLTVT.

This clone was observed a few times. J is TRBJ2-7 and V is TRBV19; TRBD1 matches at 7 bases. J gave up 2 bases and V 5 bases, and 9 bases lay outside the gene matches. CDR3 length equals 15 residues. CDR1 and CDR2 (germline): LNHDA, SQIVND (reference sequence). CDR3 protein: CASSPATGQTYEQYF. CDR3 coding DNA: TGTGCCAGTAGTCCCGCCACGGGACAGACCTACGAGCAGTACTTC.

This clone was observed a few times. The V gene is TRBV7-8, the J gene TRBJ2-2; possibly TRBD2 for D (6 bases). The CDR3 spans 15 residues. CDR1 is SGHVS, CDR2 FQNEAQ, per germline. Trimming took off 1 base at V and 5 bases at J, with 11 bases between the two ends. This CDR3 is CASSLGFRETGELFF. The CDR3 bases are TGTGCCAGCAGCTTAGGTTTTCGGGAGACCGGGGAGCTGTTTTTT. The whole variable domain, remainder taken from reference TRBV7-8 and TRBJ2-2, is GAGVSQSPRYKVAKRGQDVALRCDPISGHVSLFWYQQALGQGPEFLTYFQNEAQLDKSGLPSDRFFAERPEGSVSTLKIQRTQQEDSAVYLCASSLGFRETGELFFGEGSRLTVL.

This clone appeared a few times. The CDR3 loop reads CASSVAGAYNEQFF. The CDR3 coding sequence is TGTGCCAGCAGCGTAGCCGGAGCCTACAATGAGCAGTTCTTC. The rearrangement links TRBV9 to TRBJ2-1; no reliable D call. The ends were cut back, 0 bases at V and 2 bases at J, with 6 bases in the middle. From germline, CDR1 is SGDLS and CDR2 YYNGEE. This CDR3 contains 14 residues.

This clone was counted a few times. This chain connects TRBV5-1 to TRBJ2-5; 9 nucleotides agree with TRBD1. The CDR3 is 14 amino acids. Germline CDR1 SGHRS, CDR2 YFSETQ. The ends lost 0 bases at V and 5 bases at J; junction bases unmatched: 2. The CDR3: CASSLGTGVETQYF. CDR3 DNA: TGCGCCAGCAGCTTGGGGACAGGGGTGGAGACCCAGTACTTC.

CDR3 sequence (DNA): TGTGCCAGCTCACTCAGCACCGGAGTGAACACTGAAGCTTTCTTT. It codes for CASSLSTGVNTEAFF. The V call is TRBV18, the J call TRBJ1-1; no clear D. Germline assignment: CDR1 KGHSH and CDR2 LQKENI. V shed 4 bases and J shed 0 bases, with 12 bases lying between them. The CDR3 covers 15 residues.

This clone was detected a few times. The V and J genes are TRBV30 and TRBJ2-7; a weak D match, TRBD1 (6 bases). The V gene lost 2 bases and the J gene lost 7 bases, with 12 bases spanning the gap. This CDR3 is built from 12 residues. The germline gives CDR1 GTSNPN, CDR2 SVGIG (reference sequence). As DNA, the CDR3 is TGTGCCTGGAGTTCCCAGGGGTATGAGCAGTACTTC. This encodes CAWSSQGYEQYF. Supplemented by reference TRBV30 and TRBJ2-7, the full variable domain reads SQTIHQWPATLVQPVGSPLSLECTVEGTSNPNLYWYRQAAGRGLQLLFYSVGIGQISSEVPQNLSASRPQDRQFILSSKKLLLSDSGFYLCAWSSQGYEQYFGPGTRLTVT.